The sequence of this T cell receptor beta chain was determined in a study of post-analysis software for immune sequencing data. Study at large: The disease courses covered relapsing-remitting, secondary progressive and progressive-relapsing multiple sclerosis. Study observations and caveats: Compared with controls, patients had more of about 5 TRBV segments, including TRBV5-6, TRBV5-1 and TRBV20-1. A significant reduction in normalized Chao1 diversity was observed in multiple sclerosis patients versus controls.

Germline CDR1 is MNHNY and CDR2 is SVGAGI (reference sequence). The CDR3 consists of 10 residues. V lost 3 bases and J 6 bases, leaving 3 bases between the germline ends. TCR beta cDNA libraries included unique molecular identifiers. TCRdb fed the PCR reads into MiXCR, producing one record per CDR3 protein. The data show about 460,000 distinct CDR3 sequences, around 40% seen once. For this clonotype: Antigen specificity is unknown.

V and J are TRBV6-6 and TRBJ2-7, with no clear D. The sequenced sample was blood. This clonotype was sampled from a girl aged 5 to 17 with multiple sclerosis. CDR3 sequence: CASSYREQYF. As DNA, the CDR3 is TGTGCCAGCAGTTATCGCGAGCAGTACTTC.